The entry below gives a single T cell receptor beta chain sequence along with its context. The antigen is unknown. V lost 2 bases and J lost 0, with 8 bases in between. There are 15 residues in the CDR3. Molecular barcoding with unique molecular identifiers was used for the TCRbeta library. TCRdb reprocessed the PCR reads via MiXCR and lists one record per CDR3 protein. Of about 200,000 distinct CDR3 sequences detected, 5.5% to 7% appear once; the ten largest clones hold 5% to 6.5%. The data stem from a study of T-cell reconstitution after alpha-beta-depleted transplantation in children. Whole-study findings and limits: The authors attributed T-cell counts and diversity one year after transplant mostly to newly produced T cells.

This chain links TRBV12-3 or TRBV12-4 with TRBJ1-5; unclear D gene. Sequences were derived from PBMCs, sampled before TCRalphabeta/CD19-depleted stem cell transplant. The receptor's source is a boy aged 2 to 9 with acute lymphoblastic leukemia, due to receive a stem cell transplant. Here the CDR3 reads CASSLNLHSNQPQHF. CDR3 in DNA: TGTGCCAGCAGTTTAAACCTGCATAGCAATCAGCCCCAGCATTTT.